These 22 T cell receptor beta chains originate from one sample sequenced in a study of shared clonotypes between healthy human individuals (dated by TCRdb to 2020 to 2021). The library was obtained by the immunoSEQ multiplex PCR assay. In TCRdb, the immuneACCESS table is reduced to in-frame sequences with V and J assigned. These tables do not hold every clone; where another copy was compared, an unresolved V gene accounts for under half, and the others remain unexplained. Across this sample there are approximately 840,000 clones, with about 97% seen only once. About 0.22% of the sample goes to the ten largest clones. CD8 naive samples were obtained by positive selection for CCR7 among CD45RO-negative cells, yielding a CD45RA+CCR7+ population from which TemRA cells were excluded. The specimen sequenced was naive CD8+ T cells sorted from blood. The sample's cell subset or site, from its label and the paper: CD45RA+CCR7+. These receptors all come from a man in his thirties or forties in good health.

V and J are TRBV27 and TRBJ1-2, with 8 bases lining up with TRBD1. The ends lost 4 bases at V and 5 bases at J; junction bases unmatched: 9. CDR3 length: 15 residues. The V gene's germline CDR1 is MNHEY and CDR2 SMNVEV (reference sequence). CDR3 sequence reads: CASSSLLGQAYGYTF. The CDR3 DNA reads as TGTGCCAGCAGTTCATTGCTGGGACAGGCTTATGGCTACACCTTC.

The rearrangement joins TRBV6-5 to TRBJ2-7; the D gene is possibly TRBD2 (6 bases). Per germline, CDR1 MNHEY and CDR2 SVGAGI. The V end was cut by 4 bases, the J end by 7 bases, with 20 bases between. CDR3 length: 15 residues. This chain's CDR3 is CASSSSGTEKGEQYF. Here the CDR3 DNA reads TGTGCCAGCAGTTCCTCCGGGACTGAAAAAGGGGAGCAGTACTTC.

As to this clone: This specimen includes other DNA sequences encoding the same CDR3. The V gene is TRBV4-1, the J gene TRBJ2-1, with 11 bases identical to TRBD2. Germline trimming cut 0 bases from V and 4 bases from J; bases unmatched to any gene: 2. CDR1 is MGHRA and CDR2 is YSYEKL in the germline V gene. The CDR3 length is 16 residues. Written as DNA, the CDR3 is TGCGCCAGCAGCCAAGAAGGGACTAGCGGTTACAATGAGCAGTTCTTC. It specifies CASSQEGTSGYNEQFF.

V gene TRBV6-5 combines with J gene TRBJ2-1; tentative D call: TRBD2 (6 bases). Trimming stripped 2 bases from V and 10 bases from J, with 12 bases between. CDR3 size: 13 residues. Germline V gene sequence: CDR1 MNHEY, CDR2 SVGAGI. CDR3 nucleotides: TGTGCCAGCAGTTACAAGGGAGGCGAAGAGCAGTTCTTC. Translation gives CASSYKGGEEQFF.

This chain joins TRBV5-1 and TRBJ2-2; 11 nucleotides line up with TRBD2. The germline CDR1 and CDR2 sequences are SGHRS and YFSETQ. V lost 3 bases to trimming and J lost 0 bases; unmatched junction nucleotides: 4. The CDR3 sequence is 17 residues long. The CDR3 nucleotides are TGCGCCAGCAGCTGGGGACTAGCGGCTTCGAACACCGGGGAGCTGTTTTTT. The encoded protein is CASSWGLAASNTGELFF. Using reference TRBV5-1 and TRBJ2-2 for the parts outside the CDR3, the full variable domain is KAGVTQTPRYLIKTRGQQVTLSCSPISGHRSVSWYQQTPGQGLQFLFEYFSETQRNKGNFPGRFSGRQFSNSRSEMNVSTLELGDSALYLCASSWGLAASNTGELFFGEGSRLTVL.

The chain joins TRBV7-6 to TRBJ2-7; D is perhaps TRBD2 (6 bases). The V gene's germline CDR1 is SGHVS and CDR2 FNYEAQ. The CDR3 length is 13 residues. The V end was cut by 8 bases, the J end by 2 bases, with 13 bases between. DNA of the CDR3: TGTGCCAGCGGGGCGGGATCAACCTACGAGCAGTACTTC. Protein product: CASGAGSTYEQYF.

This chain uses TRBV29-1 with TRBJ2-5, with D perhaps matching TRBD2 (5 bases). Germline CDR1 is SQVTM and CDR2 is ANQGSEA. CDR3 length: 15 residues. V lost 7 bases, J lost 2 bases, and 20 bases lay in between. CDR3 protein: CSASGLSYQQETQYF. The CDR3 bases are TGCAGCGCATCTGGACTTTCCTACCAACAAGAGACCCAGTACTTC. Full variable domain (outside the CDR3, taken from reference TRBV29-1 and TRBJ2-5): SAVISQKPSRDICQRGTSLTIQCQVDSQVTMMFWYRQQPGQSLTLIATANQGSEATYESGFVIDKFPISRPNLTFSTLTVSNMSPEDSSIYLCSASGLSYQQETQYFGPGTRLLVL.

V gene TRBV6-1 combines with J gene TRBJ2-7, with D tentatively TRBD1 (5 bases). The CDR3 runs 13 residues. CDR1 is MNHNS and CDR2 is SASEGT in the germline V gene. Trimming shortened V by 6 bases and J by 3 bases, and 12 bases separated the two germline ends. The CDR3 sequence: CASRRKGHYEQYF. CDR3 bases: TGTGCCAGCAGACGGAAGGGGCACTACGAGCAGTACTTC.

The chain recombines TRBV7-3 with TRBJ2-1; 12 nucleotides match TRBD2. The CDR3 is 15 amino acids. The germline V gene encodes CDR1 SGHTA and CDR2 FQGTGA. J gave up 7 bases and V 2 bases, and 3 bases lay outside the gene matches. This CDR3 reads CASSLEGTSGNEQFF. The CDR3 nucleotides are TGTGCCAGCAGCTTAGAGGGGACTAGCGGGAATGAGCAGTTCTTC.

The chain couples TRBV29-1 to TRBJ1-2, with D unclear. The CDR3 has 12 residues. Trimming pared 4 bases from V and 10 bases from J, leaving 16 bases between. Germline V gives CDR1 SQVTM, CDR2 ANQGSEA. The CDR3: CSVGSSLQAYTF. In nucleotides, the CDR3 is TGCAGCGTTGGAAGTAGCTTGCAGGCCTACACCTTC. Looking up the rest from reference TRBV29-1 and TRBJ1-2 gives the full variable domain: SAVISQKPSRDICQRGTSLTIQCQVDSQVTMMFWYRQQPGQSLTLIATANQGSEATYESGFVIDKFPISRPNLTFSTLTVSNMSPEDSSIYLCSVGSSLQAYTFGSGTRLTVV.

In the case of this clone: In the same sample, other DNA sequences code for this CDR3. The chain links TRBV18 to TRBJ2-7; 10 bases are a match to TRBD1. CDR1 is KGHSH, CDR2 LQKENI, per germline. The CDR3 sequence is 15 residues long. The ends lost 3 bases at V and 3 bases at J; junction bases unmatched: 5. CDR3 DNA: TGTGCCAGCTCACCGTCTGGGACAGGGGTCTACGAGCAGTACTTC. Its protein is CASSPSGTGVYEQYF.

The CDR3, as DNA: TGTGCCAGCAGTTACTTGACAGGGGGATCCACTGAAGCTTTCTTT. This gives the protein CASSYLTGGSTEAFF. This chain connects TRBV6-5 to TRBJ1-1; 9 bases agree with TRBD1. CDR1 is MNHEY and CDR2 is SVGAGI in the germline V gene. The CDR3 extends over 15 amino acids. Unmatched junction bases numbered 4, after V lost 1 base and J lost 4 bases.

V and J are TRBV18 and TRBJ2-5; 10 bases align to TRBD2. The CDR3 loop spans 16 amino acids. The germline V gene encodes CDR1 KGHSH and CDR2 LQKENI. Trimming removed 4 bases from V and 1 base from J; junction bases left unmatched: 6. The CDR3 is CASSRKAGGLQETQYF. CDR3 bases: TGTGCCAGCTCACGGAAAGCGGGAGGGCTCCAAGAGACCCAGTACTTC.

The chain links TRBV28 to TRBJ2-7; TRBD2 might be the D (7 bases). The germline V gene encodes CDR1 MDHEN and CDR2 SYDVKM. Deletions cut 7 bases from V and 0 bases from J, with 28 bases between. The length of the CDR3 is 19 residues. For the CDR3, the DNA is TGTGCCAGCATGGGGCGGACAGTATCTAGCGGACCACTCTCCTACGAGCAGTACTTC. This encodes CASMGRTVSSGPLSYEQYF.

The V call is TRBV6-5, the J call TRBJ1-1, with TRBD1 as a possible D gene (6 bases). Germline V gene sequence: CDR1 MNHEY, CDR2 SVGAGI. Trimming cost V 2 bases and J 6 bases, with 13 bases left between them. The CDR3 length is 14 residues. CDR3 loop: CASSYGGLFSEAFF. The CDR3 coding sequence is TGTGCCAGCAGTTACGGGGGGCTTTTTTCTGAAGCTTTCTTT.

A remark on this clone: Other DNA sequences within the sample encode an identical CDR3. This chain links TRBV27 with TRBJ2-3; the D is unclear. Germline V gene sequence: CDR1 MNHEY, CDR2 SMNVEV (reference sequence). CDR3 length equals 12 residues. V lost 0 bases and J lost 5, with 3 bases in between. CDR3 protein: CASSLSGDTQYF. DNA of the CDR3: TGTGCCAGCAGTTTATCAGGAGATACGCAGTATTTT.

This clone was observed a single time. V and J are TRBV2 and TRBJ2-2; D remains ambiguous. Germline CDR1 reads SNHLY; CDR2 reads FYNNEI. Between the trimmed V and J ends, which lost 4 bases and 8 bases, there was a span of 8 bases. The length of the CDR3 is 12 residues. CDR3 coding DNA: TGTGCCAGCAGTGTCATCTCGGGGGAGCTGTTTTTT. It translates to CASSVISGELFF. Filled out from reference TRBV2 and TRBJ2-2, the complete variable domain reads EPEVTQTPSHQVTQMGQEVILRCVPISNHLYFYWYRQILGQKVEFLVSFYNNEISEKSEIFDDQFSVERPDGSNFTLKIRSTKLEDSAMYFCASSVISGELFFGEGSRLTVL.

This chain uses TRBV4-2 with TRBJ1-1; D is perhaps TRBD1 (5 bases). V was cut by 1 base and J by 3 bases, with 18 bases left in between. CDR3 length: 17 amino acids. Germline V gene data show CDR1 as LGHNA and CDR2 as YNFKEQ. The CDR3 reads CASSQGDSQGLDTEAFF. The CDR3 nucleotides read TGTGCCAGCAGCCAAGGAGACAGCCAGGGACTGGACACTGAAGCTTTCTTT.

This rearrangement joins TRBV10-3 to TRBJ2-1, with D perhaps matching TRBD2 (6 bases). The V end was cut by 2 bases, the J end by 3 bases, with 14 bases between. The length of the CDR3 is 16 residues. Germline lookup yields CDR1 ENHRY and CDR2 SYGVKD. CDR3 amino acids: CAISEVDGSGYNEQFF. As DNA, the CDR3 is TGTGCCATCAGTGAGGTCGACGGGAGTGGCTACAATGAGCAGTTCTTC.

Here the CDR3 reads CATRDRTADQPQHF. CDR3 nucleotides: TGTGCCACCCGGGACAGGACAGCCGATCAGCCCCAGCATTTT. This chain joins TRBV28 and TRBJ1-5, with TRBD1 matching 8 bases. Germline CDR1 MDHEN, CDR2 SYDVKM. Losses at the gene ends were 10 bases for V and 5 bases for J; bases not matched to a gene: 10. The CDR3 contains 14 residues.

The chain uses TRBV7-8 and TRBJ2-7, with D perhaps matching TRBD1 or TRBD2 (5 bases each). V was pared by 2 bases and J by 3 bases, with 14 bases between. The germline V gene has CDR1 SGHVS and CDR2 FQNEAQ. This CDR3 is built from 15 residues. CDR3 amino acids: CASSLNPGTFYEQYF. The CDR3 DNA is TGTGCCAGCAGCTTAAATCCCGGGACCTTCTACGAGCAGTACTTC.

The chain uses TRBV27 and TRBJ2-1; 10 bases match TRBD2. CDR1 MNHEY and CDR2 SMNVEV come from the germline V gene (reference sequence). CDR3 length equals 15 residues. J gave up 9 bases and V 7 bases, and 12 bases lay outside the gene matches. The CDR3: CASTPGASGRGEQFF. CDR3 DNA: TGTGCCAGCACCCCCGGTGCTAGCGGGAGAGGTGAGCAGTTCTTC.